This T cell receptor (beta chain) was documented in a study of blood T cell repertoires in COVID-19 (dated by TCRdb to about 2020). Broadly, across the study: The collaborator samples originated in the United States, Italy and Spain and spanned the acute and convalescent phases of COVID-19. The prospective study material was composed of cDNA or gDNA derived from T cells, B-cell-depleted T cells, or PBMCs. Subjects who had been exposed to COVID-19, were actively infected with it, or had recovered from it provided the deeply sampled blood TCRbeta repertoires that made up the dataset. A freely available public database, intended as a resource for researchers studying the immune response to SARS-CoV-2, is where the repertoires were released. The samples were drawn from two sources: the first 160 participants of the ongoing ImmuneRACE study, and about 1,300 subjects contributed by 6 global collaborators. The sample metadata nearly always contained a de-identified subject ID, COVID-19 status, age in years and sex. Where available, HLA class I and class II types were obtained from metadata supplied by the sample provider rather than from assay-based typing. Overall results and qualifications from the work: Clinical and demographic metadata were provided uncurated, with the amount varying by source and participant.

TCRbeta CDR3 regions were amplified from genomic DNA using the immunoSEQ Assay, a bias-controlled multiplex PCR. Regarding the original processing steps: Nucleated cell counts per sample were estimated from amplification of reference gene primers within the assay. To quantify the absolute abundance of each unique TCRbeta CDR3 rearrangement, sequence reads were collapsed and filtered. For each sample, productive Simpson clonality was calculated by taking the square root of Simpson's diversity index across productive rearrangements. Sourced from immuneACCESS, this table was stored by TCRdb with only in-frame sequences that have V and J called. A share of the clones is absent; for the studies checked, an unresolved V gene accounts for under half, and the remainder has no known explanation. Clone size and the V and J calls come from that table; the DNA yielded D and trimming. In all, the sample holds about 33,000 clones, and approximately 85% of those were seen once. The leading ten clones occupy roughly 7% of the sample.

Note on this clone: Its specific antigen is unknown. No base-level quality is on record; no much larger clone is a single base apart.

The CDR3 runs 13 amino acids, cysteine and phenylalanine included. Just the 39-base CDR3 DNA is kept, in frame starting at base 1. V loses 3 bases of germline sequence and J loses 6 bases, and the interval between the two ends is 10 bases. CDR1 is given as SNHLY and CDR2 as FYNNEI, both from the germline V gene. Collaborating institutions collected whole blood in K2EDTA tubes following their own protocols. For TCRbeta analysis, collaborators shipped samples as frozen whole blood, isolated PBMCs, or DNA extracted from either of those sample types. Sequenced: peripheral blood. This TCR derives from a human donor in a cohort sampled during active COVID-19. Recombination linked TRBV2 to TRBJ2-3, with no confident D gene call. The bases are TGTGCCAGCAGTGATCGGGTGTTGGATACGCAGTATTTT. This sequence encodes CASSDRVLDTQYF.